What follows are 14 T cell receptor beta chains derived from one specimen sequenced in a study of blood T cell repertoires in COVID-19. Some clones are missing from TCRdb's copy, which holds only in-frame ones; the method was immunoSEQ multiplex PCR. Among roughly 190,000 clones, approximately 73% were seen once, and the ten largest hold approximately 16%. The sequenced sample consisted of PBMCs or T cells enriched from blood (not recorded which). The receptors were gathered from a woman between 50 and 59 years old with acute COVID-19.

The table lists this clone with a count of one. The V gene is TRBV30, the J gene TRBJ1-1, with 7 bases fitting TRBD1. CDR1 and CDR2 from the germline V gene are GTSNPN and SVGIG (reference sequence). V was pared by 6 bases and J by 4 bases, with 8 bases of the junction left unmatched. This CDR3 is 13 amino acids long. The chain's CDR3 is CACLRGAGTEAFF. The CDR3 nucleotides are TGTGCCTGCCTCAGGGGGGCTGGCACTGAAGCTTTCTTT.

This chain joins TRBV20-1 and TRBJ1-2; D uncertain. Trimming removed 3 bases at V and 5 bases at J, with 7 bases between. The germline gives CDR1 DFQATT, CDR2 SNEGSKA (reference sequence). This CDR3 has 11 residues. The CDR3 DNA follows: TGCAGTGCTAGCCCGGGTTATGGCTACACCTTC. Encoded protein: CSASPGYGYTF.

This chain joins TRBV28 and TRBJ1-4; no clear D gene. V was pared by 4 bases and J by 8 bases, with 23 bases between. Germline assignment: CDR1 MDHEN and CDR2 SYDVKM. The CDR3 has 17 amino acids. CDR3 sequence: CASSSSPLGGVGEKLFF. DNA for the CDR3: TGTGCCAGCAGTTCCTCCCCCTTGGGCGGGGTGGGAGAAAAACTGTTTTTT. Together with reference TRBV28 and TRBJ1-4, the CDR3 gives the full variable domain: DVKVTQSSRYLVKRTGEKVFLECVQDMDHENMFWYRQDPGLGLRLIYFSYDVKMKEKGDIPEGYSVSREKKERFSLILESASTNQTSMYLCASSSSPLGGVGEKLFFGSGTQLSVL.

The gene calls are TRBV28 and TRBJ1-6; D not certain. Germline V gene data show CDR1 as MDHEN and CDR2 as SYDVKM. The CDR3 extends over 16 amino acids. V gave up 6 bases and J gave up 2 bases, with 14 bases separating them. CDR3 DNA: TGTGCCAGCAGGGTGTTCCTGTACACCTATAATTCACCCCTCCACTTT. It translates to CASRVFLYTYNSPLHF.

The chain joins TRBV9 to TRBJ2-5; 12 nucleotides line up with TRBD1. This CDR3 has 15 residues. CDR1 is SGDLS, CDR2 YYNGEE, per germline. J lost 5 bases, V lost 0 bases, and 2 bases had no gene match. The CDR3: CASSVGDRGLETQYF. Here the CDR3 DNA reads TGTGCCAGCAGCGTAGGGGACAGGGGGCTGGAGACCCAGTACTTC.

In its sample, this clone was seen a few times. Written as DNA, the CDR3 is TGTGCCACCAGTCCGGGTGTCACCGGGGAGCTGTTTTTT. Protein: CATSPGVTGELFF. The V and J genes are TRBV24-1 and TRBJ2-2; D ambiguous. CDR1 KGHDR and CDR2 SFDVKD come from the germline V gene. This CDR3 is 13 amino acids long. V lost 6 bases and J lost 4, with 8 bases in between.

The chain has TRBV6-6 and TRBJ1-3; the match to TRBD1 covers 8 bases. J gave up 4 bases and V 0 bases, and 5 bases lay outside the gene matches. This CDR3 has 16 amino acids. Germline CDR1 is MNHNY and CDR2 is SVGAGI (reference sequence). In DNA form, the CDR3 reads TGTGCCAGCAGTTACTCCCGGACAGGGCTGGGAAACACCATATATTTT. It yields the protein CASSYSRTGLGNTIYF.

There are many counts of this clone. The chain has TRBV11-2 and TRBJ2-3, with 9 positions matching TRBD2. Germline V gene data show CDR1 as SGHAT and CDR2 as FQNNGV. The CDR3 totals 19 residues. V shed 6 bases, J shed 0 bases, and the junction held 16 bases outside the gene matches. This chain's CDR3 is CASSRTSGRTSPSTDTQYF. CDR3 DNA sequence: TGTGCCAGCAGTCGTACTAGCGGGCGGACCTCTCCTAGCACAGATACGCAGTATTTT.

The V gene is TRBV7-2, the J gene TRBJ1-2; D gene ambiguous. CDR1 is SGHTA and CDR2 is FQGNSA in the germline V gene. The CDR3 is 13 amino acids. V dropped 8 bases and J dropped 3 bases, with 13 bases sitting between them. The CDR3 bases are TGTGCCAGCCCACCTTGGGGAGACTATGGCTACACCTTC. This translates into CASPPWGDYGYTF.

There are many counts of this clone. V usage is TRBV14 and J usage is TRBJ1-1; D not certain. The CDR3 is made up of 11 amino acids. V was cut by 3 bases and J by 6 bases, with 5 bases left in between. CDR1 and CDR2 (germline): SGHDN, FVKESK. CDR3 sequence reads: CASSHRAEAFF. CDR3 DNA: TGTGCCAGCAGCCATCGGGCTGAAGCTTTCTTT.

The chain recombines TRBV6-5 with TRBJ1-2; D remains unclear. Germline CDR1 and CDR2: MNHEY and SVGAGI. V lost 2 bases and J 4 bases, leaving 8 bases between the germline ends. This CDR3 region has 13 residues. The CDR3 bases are TGTGCCAGCAGTTACCAGGTGGGCTATGGCTACACCTTC. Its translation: CASSYQVGYGYTF.

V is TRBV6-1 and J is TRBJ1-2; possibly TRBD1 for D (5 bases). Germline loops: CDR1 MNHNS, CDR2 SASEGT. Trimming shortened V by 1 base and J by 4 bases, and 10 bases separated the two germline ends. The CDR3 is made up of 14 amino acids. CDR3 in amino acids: CASSEGGGSYGYTF. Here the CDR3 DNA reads TGTGCCAGCAGTGAAGGGGGGGGTAGCTATGGCTACACCTTC.

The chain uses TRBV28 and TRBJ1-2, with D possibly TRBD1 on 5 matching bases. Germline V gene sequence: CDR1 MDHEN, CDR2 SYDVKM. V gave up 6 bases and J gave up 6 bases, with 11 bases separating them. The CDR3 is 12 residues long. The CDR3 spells CASSQGVHGYTF. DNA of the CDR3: TGTGCCAGCAGCCAGGGCGTTCATGGCTACACCTTC.

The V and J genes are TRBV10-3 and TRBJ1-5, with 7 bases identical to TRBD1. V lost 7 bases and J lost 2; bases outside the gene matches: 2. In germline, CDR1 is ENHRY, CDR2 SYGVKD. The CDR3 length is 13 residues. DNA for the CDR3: TGTGCCATCAAAGGACAGGGCAATCAGCCCCAGCATTTT. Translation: CAIKGQGNQPQHF.